This is a list of T cell receptor beta chains from one sample in a study of radiotherapy plus CTLA-4 blockade in lung cancer. Assay used: immunoSEQ multiplex PCR; TCRdb lists only in-frame clones, some missing. The sample includes about 110,000 clones, over 75% of them seen just once. This material consisted of peripheral blood, taken from a patient treated with radiotherapy plus ipilimumab. Receptors originate from a human donor with non-small cell lung cancer that progressed on radiotherapy plus ipilimumab. Some clones in this sample may be carry-over from other donors' samples. CDR3s include the opening cysteine and the closing phenylalanine or tryptophan. D genes are given only for firm matches. The size field is filled for only some rows; it gives once, few, many or a size class.

>TRBV4-1|.|TRBJ1-1|once
TGCGCCAGCAGCCAAGGGGCCAGGGGACAATTGAAGAACACTGAAGCTTTCTTT
CASSQGARGQLKNTEAFF
>TRBV10-1|TRBD1|TRBJ2-7|.
TGCGCCATCGGGACAGGTCCAACCTACGAGCAGTACTTC
CAIGTGPTYEQYF
>TRBV28|.|TRBJ2-6|few
TGTGCCAGCAGAGGGGGGTCTGGGGCCAACGTCCTGACTTTC
CASRGGSGANVLTF
>TRBV9|.|TRBJ1-6|.
TGTGCCAGCAGCGTTGGAACAGCCGACGCGGGAACAAATTCACCCCTCCACTTT
CASSVGTADAGTNSPLHF
>TRBV11-2|TRBD1|TRBJ2-5|.
TGTGCCAGCAGCTCGGGACAGCCTCAAGAGACCCAGTACTTC
CASSSGQPQETQYF
>TRBV14|.|TRBJ2-7|.
TGTGCCAGCAGCCAAGTCGGGGGAAGACAGCACTACGAGCAGTACTTC
CASSQVGGRQHYEQYF
>TRBV29-1|.|TRBJ1-1|.
TGCAGCGTTGACTACCCTGAAGCTTTCTTT
CSVDYPEAFF
>TRBV6-6|.|TRBJ1-3|.
TGTGCCAGCAGTCTAGGGACGGCGCTTTCGGGAAACACCATATATTTT
CASSLGTALSGNTIYF
>TRBV6-4|.|TRBJ1-6|.
TGTGCCAGCAGTGACAGCTATAATTCACCCCTCCACTTT
CASSDSYNSPLHF
>TRBV7-3|.|TRBJ2-1|.
TGTGCCAGCAGCGGAGCCACCGGGACTTCAGACAATGAGCAGTTCTTC
CASSGATGTSDNEQFF
>TRBV5-1|.|TRBJ2-5|.
TGCGCCAGCAGCTTGGCACAGTTTGGGGAGACCCAGTACTTC
CASSLAQFGETQYF
>TRBV7-3|TRBD1|TRBJ1-6|.
TGTGCCAGCAGCTCTCGGGACAGAGCAGACTCTAATTCACCCCTCCACTTT
CASSSRDRADSNSPLHF
>TRBV12-5|TRBD2|TRBJ2-5|once
TGTGCTAGTGGTCACCTCCAGACTAGCGGGGGCCAAGAGACCCAGTACTTC
CASGHLQTSGGQETQYF
>TRBV7-2|.|TRBJ1-6|once
TGTGCCAGCAGCCCGGACAGCTCACCCCTCCACTTT
CASSPDSSPLHF
>TRBV19|.|TRBJ2-6|.
TGTGCCAGTAGTATATGGCAGTCTCCCTCTGGGGCCAACGTCCTGACTTTC
CASSIWQSPSGANVLTF
>TRBV4-2|.|TRBJ1-3|.
TGTGCCAGCAGCCAAGTCTCATCAGGGGCCGGAAACACCATATATTTT
CASSQVSSGAGNTIYF
>TRBV7-9|TRBD2|TRBJ2-1|.
TGTGCCAGCCGAACTAGCGGGGTGGGTGAGCAGTTCTTC
CASRTSGVGEQFF
>TRBV2|.|TRBJ2-2|once
TGTGCCAGCAGGGAGGTGACCGCCGGCGGGGAGCTGTTTTTT
CASREVTAGGELFF
>TRBV18|.|TRBJ2-3|.
TGTGCCAGCTCACCGGGGATGAGCACAGATACGCAGTATTTT
CASSPGMSTDTQYF
>TRBV25-1|.|TRBJ2-1|.
TGTGCCAGCAGTCGAACCGGCACACCTCACTACAATGAGCAGTTCTTC
CASSRTGTPHYNEQFF
>TRBV4-2|.|TRBJ1-4|.
TGTGCCAGCAGCCAAGATGACGTAACCGAAGAAAAACTGTTTTTT
CASSQDDVTEEKLFF
>TRBV7-7|TRBD2|TRBJ2-1|.
TGTGCTAGCAGCCGTGGACTAGCGGGGGACAATGAGCAGTTCTTC
CASSRGLAGDNEQFF
>TRBV5-4|.|TRBJ2-7|.
TGTGCCAGCAGCTTGGACAAGAGCTACGAGCAGTACTTC
CASSLDKSYEQYF
>TRBV5-5|.|TRBJ2-7|.
TGTGCCAGCAGCTTTGTGCTTGTTTCCTACGAGCAGTACTTC
CASSFVLVSYEQYF